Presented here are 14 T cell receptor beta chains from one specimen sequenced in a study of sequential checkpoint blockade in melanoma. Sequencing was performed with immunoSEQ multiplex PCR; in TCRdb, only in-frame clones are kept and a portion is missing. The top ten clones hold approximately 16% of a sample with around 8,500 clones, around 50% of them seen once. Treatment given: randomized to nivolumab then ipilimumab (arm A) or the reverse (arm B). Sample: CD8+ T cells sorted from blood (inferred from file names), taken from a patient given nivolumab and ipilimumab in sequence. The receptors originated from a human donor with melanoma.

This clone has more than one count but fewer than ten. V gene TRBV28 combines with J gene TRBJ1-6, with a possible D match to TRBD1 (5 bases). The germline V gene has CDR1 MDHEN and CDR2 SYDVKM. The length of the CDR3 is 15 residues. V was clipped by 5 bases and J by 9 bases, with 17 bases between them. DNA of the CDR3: TGTGCCAGCAGTATCAGGGATTCATTGCGTTCACCCCTCCACTTT. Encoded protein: CASSIRDSLRSPLHF.

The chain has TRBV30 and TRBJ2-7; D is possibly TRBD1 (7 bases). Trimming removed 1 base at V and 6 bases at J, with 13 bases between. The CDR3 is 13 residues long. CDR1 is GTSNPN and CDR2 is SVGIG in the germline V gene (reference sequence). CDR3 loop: CAWSDGQGGEQYF. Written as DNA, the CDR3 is TGTGCCTGGAGTGATGGGCAGGGGGGCGAGCAGTACTTC. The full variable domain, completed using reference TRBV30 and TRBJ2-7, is SQTIHQWPATLVQPVGSPLSLECTVEGTSNPNLYWYRQAAGRGLQLLFYSVGIGQISSEVPQNLSASRPQDRQFILSSKKLLLSDSGFYLCAWSDGQGGEQYFGPGTRLTVT.

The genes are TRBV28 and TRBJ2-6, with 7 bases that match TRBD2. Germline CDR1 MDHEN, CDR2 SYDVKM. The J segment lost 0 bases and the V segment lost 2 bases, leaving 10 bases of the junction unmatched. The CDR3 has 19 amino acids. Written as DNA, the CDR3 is TGTGCCAGCAGTTTAGGGTACGGGGGGAGCACCTCTGGGGCCAACGTCCTGACTTTC. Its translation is CASSLGYGGSTSGANVLTF. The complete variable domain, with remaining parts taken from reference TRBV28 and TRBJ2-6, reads DVKVTQSSRYLVKRTGEKVFLECVQDMDHENMFWYRQDPGLGLRLIYFSYDVKMKEKGDIPEGYSVSREKKERFSLILESASTNQTSMYLCASSLGYGGSTSGANVLTFGAGSRLTVL.

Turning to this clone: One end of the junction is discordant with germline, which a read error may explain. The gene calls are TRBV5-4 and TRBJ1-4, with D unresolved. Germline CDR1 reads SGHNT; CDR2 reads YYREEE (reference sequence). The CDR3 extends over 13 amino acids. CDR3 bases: TGCGCCAGCAGCCTAGACGGTGGTGAAAAACTGTTTTTT. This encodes CASSLDGGEKLFF.

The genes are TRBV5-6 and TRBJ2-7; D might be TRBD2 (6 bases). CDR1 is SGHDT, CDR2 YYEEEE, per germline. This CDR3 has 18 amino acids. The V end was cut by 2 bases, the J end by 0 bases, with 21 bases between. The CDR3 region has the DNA TGTGCCAGCAGCTTATATTTTCAGGGAAGGGGAGGCTCCTACGAGCAGTACTTC. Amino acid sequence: CASSLYFQGRGGSYEQYF.

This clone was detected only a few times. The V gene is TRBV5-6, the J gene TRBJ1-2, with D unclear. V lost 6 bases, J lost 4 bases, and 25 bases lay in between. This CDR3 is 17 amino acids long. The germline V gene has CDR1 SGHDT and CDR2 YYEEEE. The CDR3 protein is CASTLYKLTDGSYGYTF. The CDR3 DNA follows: TGTGCCAGCACTCTCTATAAACTTACAGACGGTTCCTATGGCTACACCTTC.

The DNA of the CDR3 is TGTGCCAGCAGCTTGCGGGAATCCGAGCAGTACTTC. Translating gives CASSLRESEQYF. V and J are TRBV5-4 and TRBJ2-7, with D possibly being TRBD2 (5 bases). Trimming pared 1 base from V and 6 bases from J, leaving 8 bases between. CDR1 SGHNT and CDR2 YYREEE come from the germline V gene (reference sequence). This CDR3 has 12 amino acids. Variable domain in full (rest from reference TRBV5-4 and TRBJ2-7): ETGVTQSPTHLIKTRGQQVTLRCSSQSGHNTVSWYQQALGQGPQFIFQYYREEENGRGNFPPRFSGLQFPNYSSELNVNALELDDSALYLCASSLRESEQYFGPGTRLTVT.

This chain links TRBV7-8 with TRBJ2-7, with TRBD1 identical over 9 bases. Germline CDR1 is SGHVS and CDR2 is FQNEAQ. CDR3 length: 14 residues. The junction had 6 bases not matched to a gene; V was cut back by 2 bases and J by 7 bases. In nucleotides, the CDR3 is TGTGCCAGCAGCTTAATGGGACAGGGCGTGGAGCAGTACTTC. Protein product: CASSLMGQGVEQYF.

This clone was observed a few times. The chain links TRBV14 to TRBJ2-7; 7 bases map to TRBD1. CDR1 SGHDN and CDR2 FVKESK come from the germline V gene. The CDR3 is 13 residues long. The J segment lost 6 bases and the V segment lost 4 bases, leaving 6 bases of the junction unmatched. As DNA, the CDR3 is TGTGCCAGCAGCCCAGGGGGTATGGGCGAGCAGTACTTC. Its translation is CASSPGGMGEQYF. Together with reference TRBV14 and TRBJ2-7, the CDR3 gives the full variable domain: EAGVTQFPSHSVIEKGQTVTLRCDPISGHDNLYWYRRVMGKEIKFLLHFVKESKQDESGMPNNRFLAERTGGTYSTLKVQPAELEDSGVYFCASSPGGMGEQYFGPGTRLTVT.

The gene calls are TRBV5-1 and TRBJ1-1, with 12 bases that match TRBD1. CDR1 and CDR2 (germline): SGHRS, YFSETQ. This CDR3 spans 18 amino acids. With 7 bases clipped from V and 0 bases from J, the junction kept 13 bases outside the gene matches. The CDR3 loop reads CASGEEAGTGGLNTEAFF. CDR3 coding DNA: TGCGCCAGCGGCGAGGAAGCCGGGACAGGGGGCTTGAACACTGAAGCTTTCTTT.

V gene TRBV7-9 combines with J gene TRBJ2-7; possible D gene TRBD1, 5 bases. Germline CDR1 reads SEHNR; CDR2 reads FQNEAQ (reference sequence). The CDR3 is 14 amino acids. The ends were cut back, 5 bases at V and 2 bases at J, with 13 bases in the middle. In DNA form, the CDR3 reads TGTGCCAGCAGCACCAGCACAGGTGCCTACGAGCAGTACTTC. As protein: CASSTSTGAYEQYF. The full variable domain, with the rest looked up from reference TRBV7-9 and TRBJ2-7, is DTGVSQNPRHKITKRGQNVTFRCDPISEHNRLYWYRQTLGQGPEFLTYFQNEAQLEKSRLLSDRFSAERPKGSFSTLEIQRTEQGDSAMYLCASSTSTGAYEQYFGPGTRLTVT.

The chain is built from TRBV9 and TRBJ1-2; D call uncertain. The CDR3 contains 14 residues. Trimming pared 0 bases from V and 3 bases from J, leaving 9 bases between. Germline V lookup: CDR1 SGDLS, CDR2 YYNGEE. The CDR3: CASSVDGSDYGYTF. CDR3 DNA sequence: TGTGCCAGCAGCGTAGATGGCAGCGACTATGGCTACACCTTC.

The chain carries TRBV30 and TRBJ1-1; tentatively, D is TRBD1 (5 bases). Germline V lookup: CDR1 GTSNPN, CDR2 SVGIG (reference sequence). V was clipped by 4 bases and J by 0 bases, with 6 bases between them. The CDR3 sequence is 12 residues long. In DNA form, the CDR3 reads TGTGCCTGGACAGGGATGAACACTGAAGCTTTCTTT. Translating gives CAWTGMNTEAFF.

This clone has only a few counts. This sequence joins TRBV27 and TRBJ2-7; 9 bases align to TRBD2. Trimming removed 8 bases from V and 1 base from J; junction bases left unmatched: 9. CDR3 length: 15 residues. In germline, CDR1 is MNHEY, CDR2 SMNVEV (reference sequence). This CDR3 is CASLGSGGSSYEQYF. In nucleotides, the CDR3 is TGTGCCAGCCTTGGTAGCGGGGGAAGTTCCTACGAGCAGTACTTC.